The entry below describes one T cell receptor beta chain. The antigen remains unidentified. Described time point: newly diagnosed GD, antithyroid drugs for less than 3 months. There was RNA extracted from PBMCs, and the TCR library was made from it. Criteria from the American Thyroid Association guidelines were applied to diagnose Graves' disease. Patients of an endocrinology department in Xi'an, China, were included. The data were obtained in a study of regulatory T cells in long-lasting Graves disease. Study-wide points: Study of thyroid tissue was not done, with only peripheral blood studied.

Germline CDR1 reads SGHAT; CDR2 reads FQNNGV. V lost 1 base and J lost 0, with 13 bases in between. This CDR3 has 17 residues. Both iRepertoire HTBI primers and Arm-PCR of CDR3 regions were used to build the TCR beta libraries. Authors' data handling: The samples included under 75 TRBV and about 13 TRBJ segments. TCRdb re-derived calls from the multiplex PCR reads in MiXCR, one entry per CDR3 protein. TCRdb assigned the V and J calls; the authors' analysis was not used. Here the sample spans more than 300,000 distinct CDR3 sequences, around 15% being singletons. The genes are TRBV11-2 and TRBJ2-4; the D gene is possibly TRBD1 (5 bases). This sequence originates from a female donor with Graves disease. The input for sequencing was peripheral blood mononuclear cells (PBMCs), taken at new diagnosis, from a patient treated with antithyroid drugs. The CDR3 DNA follows: TGTGCCAGCAGCTTAGGTAGACAGCGACGAGCCAAAAACATTCAGTACTTC. It translates to CASSLGRQRRAKNIQYF.